This T cell receptor (beta chain) is from a study of T cell repertoires in cytomegalovirus infection. Study-wide points: HLA-C-restricted CMV-specific TCR beta clonotypes prevailed in the ex vivo response.

TCRdb passed the reads through MiXCR, listing each CDR3 protein once. The sample has around 300,000 distinct CDR3 sequences; 25% are singletons. On this clonotype: Its target is not known.

This CDR3 has 12 amino acids. Trimming removed 4 bases from V and 5 bases from J, with 11 bases in between. Germline V gives CDR1 DFQATT, CDR2 SNEGSKA (reference sequence). The sample comprised PBMCs. V gene TRBV20-1 combines with J gene TRBJ2-5, with D possibly matching TRBD2 (5 bases). The clonotype originates from a human donor in good health (CMV status not recorded). Some clones in this sample may be carry-over from other donors' samples. CDR3 sequence (DNA): TGCAGTGCTAACGGGATTGGGGAGACCCAGTACTTC. This codes for CSANGIGETQYF.